This TCR beta chain originates from a study of blood T cell repertoires in COVID-19. Turning to the study itself: COVID-19 samples from acute and convalescent phases originated in the United States, Italy and Spain. PBMCs, B-cell-depleted T cells, or T cells were the source of the cDNA or gDNA that made up the material.

V shed 5 bases, J shed 5 bases, and the junction held 5 bases outside the gene matches. Germline V CDR1 and CDR2: MNHEY, SVGEGT. This CDR3 comprises 15 residues. Authors' methods: Reference gene primer amplification gave estimated nucleated cell counts. Clones were read by immunoSEQ multiplex PCR, and TCRdb kept only the in-frame ones, dropping some. V and J calls and clone size are copied from that table; D and trimming were computed from the DNA. The sample records approximately 300,000 clones, roughly 82% being singletons. The chain links TRBV6-2 or TRBV6-3 to TRBJ2-7; 14 nucleotides line up with TRBD2. What was sequenced was peripheral blood. The sequence was collected from a woman aged 50 to 65 with acute or convalescent COVID-19. The DNA for the CDR3 is TGTGCCAGCAGTAGGGGACTAGCGGGAGTAGACGAGCAGTACTTC. Residues: CASSRGLAGVDEQYF.